Reported below is one T cell receptor beta chain. No antigen is known for it. Produced via immunoSEQ multiplex PCR; TCRdb's table is partial and in-frame only. Of hundreds of thousands of clones listed, roughly 70% are singletons. The V gene's germline CDR1 is MDHEN and CDR2 SYDVKM. The CDR3 has 14 residues. This sample is part of a study of shared clonotypes between healthy human individuals. Findings of the study overall: Only blood samples were collected, and tissue repertoires likely differ. Compared with clonotypes that all four donors shared, non-shared clonotypes had lower generation probabilities. Investigators expected sequencing depth to affect clonotype sharing among donors.

This TCR derives from a woman aged 30 to 39 in good health. The sequencing input was memory CD4+ T cells sorted from blood. Described subset: CD45RA-negative fraction. The chain is built from TRBV28 and TRBJ2-5, with D perhaps matching TRBD1 (5 bases). With the DNA end fitting TRBJ2-7 better, the J assignment may be wrong. CDR3 region: CASRPTAAPYEQYF. The CDR3 region has the DNA TGTGCCAGCAGGCCGACAGCAGCACCCTACGAGCAGTACTTC.